This is a list of T cell receptor beta chains from one sample in a study of T cell changes during pregnancy in multiple sclerosis. Produced via immunoSEQ multiplex PCR; TCRdb's table is partial and in-frame only. The sample contains around 52,000 clones, about 90% of which appear only once. The source was CD4+ T cells from peripheral blood mononuclear cells, collected after pregnancy. These receptor sequences come from a female donor in good health, enrolled as a control in a pregnancy study. The CDR3 runs from the conserved cysteine through the conserved F or W. D genes are given only for firm matches. Clone size appears in some rows only: once, few, many, or a class for an expanded clone.

D gene: .
J gene: TRBJ1-5
clone size: .
V gene: TRBV28
CDR3 protein: CASSFFHRRAGGQPQHF
CDR3 DNA: TGTGCCAGCAGTTTTTTCCACCGGCGGGCGGGGGGGCAGCCCCAGCATTTT

D gene: .
J gene: TRBJ2-6
clone size: .
V gene: TRBV19
CDR3 protein: CASRTDRSGANVLTF
CDR3 DNA: TGTGCCAGTAGAACCGACAGATCTGGGGCCAACGTCCTGACTTTC

D gene: TRBD1
J gene: TRBJ1-4
clone size: .
V gene: TRBV7-9
CDR3 protein: CASSLATGGKEKLFF
CDR3 DNA: TGTGCCAGCAGCCTGGCGACAGGGGGAAAGGAAAAACTGTTTTTT

D gene: .
J gene: TRBJ2-7
clone size: .
V gene: TRBV7-7
CDR3 protein: CASSLGPISGEQYF
CDR3 DNA: TGTGCTAGCAGCTTAGGTCCCATAAGCGGCGAGCAGTACTTC

D gene: .
J gene: TRBJ1-2
clone size: .
V gene: TRBV7-3
CDR3 protein: CASSLKGEGAKHTF
CDR3 DNA: TGTGCCAGCAGCTTAAAAGGGGAGGGAGCAAAGCACACCTTC

D gene: TRBD2
J gene: TRBJ2-4
clone size: .
V gene: TRBV7-8
CDR3 protein: CASSFQTGTSGIQYF
CDR3 DNA: TGTGCCAGCAGCTTCCAGACCGGGACTAGTGGGATTCAGTACTTC

D gene: .
J gene: TRBJ2-3
clone size: .
V gene: TRBV28
CDR3 protein: CASSVSVTDTQYF
CDR3 DNA: TGTGCCAGCAGCGTTTCAGTCACAGATACGCAGTATTTT

D gene: TRBD1
J gene: TRBJ1-1
clone size: once
V gene: TRBV7-2
CDR3 protein: CASSPRRDRGEAFF
CDR3 DNA: TGTGCCAGCAGCCCCCGTCGAGACAGGGGTGAAGCTTTCTTT

D gene: .
J gene: TRBJ2-7
clone size: .
V gene: TRBV5-6
CDR3 protein: CASSTDTYEQYF
CDR3 DNA: TGTGCCAGCAGCACCGACACCTACGAGCAGTACTTC

D gene: TRBD1
J gene: TRBJ1-6
clone size: .
V gene: TRBV5-4
CDR3 protein: CASGQGRYNSPLHF
CDR3 DNA: TGTGCCAGTGGACAGGGAAGATATAATTCACCCCTCCACTTT

D gene: .
J gene: TRBJ1-3
clone size: .
V gene: TRBV29-1
CDR3 protein: CSATDTISGNTIYF
CDR3 DNA: TGCAGCGCAACCGACACGATCTCTGGAAACACCATATATTTT

D gene: .
J gene: TRBJ1-4
clone size: .
V gene: TRBV9
CDR3 protein: CASSPQTAIGQKLFF
CDR3 DNA: TGTGCCAGCAGCCCCCAGACAGCAATTGGGCAAAAACTGTTTTTT

D gene: .
J gene: TRBJ1-2
clone size: .
V gene: TRBV7-2
CDR3 protein: CASSLQGNTEIYGYTF
CDR3 DNA: TGTGCCAGCAGCTTACAGGGTAACACAGAGATCTATGGCTACACCTTC

D gene: .
J gene: TRBJ2-3
clone size: .
V gene: TRBV6-1
CDR3 protein: CASSEGLVTDTQYF
CDR3 DNA: TGTGCCAGCAGTGAAGGACTGGTCACAGATACGCAGTATTTT

D gene: .
J gene: TRBJ2-1
clone size: .
V gene: TRBV19
CDR3 protein: CASSINPLTGDKPRGGFYNEQFF
CDR3 DNA: TGTGCCAGTAGTATAAACCCTCTAACGGGGGACAAGCCCCGAGGGGGCTTTTACAATGAGCAGTTCTTC

D gene: TRBD1
J gene: TRBJ2-2
clone size: .
V gene: TRBV5-1
CDR3 protein: CASRVGQAITGELFF
CDR3 DNA: TGCGCCAGCAGGGTGGGACAGGCAATCACCGGGGAGCTGTTTTTT

D gene: TRBD1
J gene: TRBJ2-3
clone size: .
V gene: TRBV5-1
CDR3 protein: CASSLTGGRTDTQYF
CDR3 DNA: TGCGCCAGCAGCTTAACAGGGGGCCGCACAGATACGCAGTATTTT

D gene: .
J gene: TRBJ1-1
clone size: .
V gene: TRBV29-1
CDR3 protein: CSVEPLNTEAFF
CDR3 DNA: TGCAGCGTTGAACCGTTGAACACTGAAGCTTTCTTT

D gene: .
J gene: TRBJ1-2
clone size: .
V gene: TRBV27
CDR3 protein: CASSFSPQDIYGYTF
CDR3 DNA: TGTGCCAGCAGTTTTTCCCCTCAGGACATCTATGGCTACACCTTC

D gene: .
J gene: TRBJ2-1
clone size: .
V gene: TRBV5-5
CDR3 protein: CASSSGSFSYNEQFF
CDR3 DNA: TGTGCCAGCAGCTCGGGGTCCTTCTCCTACAATGAGCAGTTCTTC

D gene: TRBD1
J gene: TRBJ1-2
clone size: .
V gene: TRBV29-1
CDR3 protein: CSVAQGTGGYGYTF
CDR3 DNA: TGCAGCGTTGCACAAGGGACAGGGGGCTATGGCTACACCTTC

D gene: .
J gene: TRBJ2-7
clone size: once
V gene: TRBV19
CDR3 protein: CASSVTRDKFYEQYF
CDR3 DNA: TGTGCCAGTAGTGTGACACGGGACAAATTCTACGAGCAGTACTTC

D gene: .
J gene: TRBJ1-1
clone size: .
V gene: TRBV18
CDR3 protein: CASSPGHSMNTEAFF
CDR3 DNA: TGTGCCAGCTCACCGGGACACTCTATGAACACTGAAGCTTTCTTT